The rows below give T cell receptor beta chains drawn from one sample of a study of response to subunit inactivated influenza vaccine. TCRdb fed the RT-PCR reads into MiXCR, producing one record per CDR3 protein. The repertoire consists of 650,000 to 800,000 distinct CDR3 sequences, with under 20% occurring once and the leading ten covering approximately 10%. This sample comprised PBMCs from blood, obtained approximately 5 days after vaccination. The receptors shown here come from a man aged 50 to 60 who received an inactivated influenza vaccine. CDR3s include the opening cysteine and the closing phenylalanine or tryptophan. Each record gives: V gene, clone size, D gene, J gene, CDR3 DNA, CDR3 protein. D genes are given only for firm matches. Part of the rows lack a size; the others show once, few, many or a class for expanded clones.

>TRBV6-1|.|TRBD1|TRBJ2-7
TGTGCCAGCATCATCGGACAGGGGGTGTACGAGCAGTACTTC
CASIIGQGVYEQYF
>TRBV20-1|.|.|TRBJ2-1
TGCAGTGTGGCTCGAATCGGGCGGTACAATGAGCAGTTCTTC
CSVARIGRYNEQFF
>TRBV7-7|.|TRBD2|TRBJ2-1
TGTGCTAGCAGCTTAGGCGGGGGGGCTATCAATGAGCAGTTCTTC
CASSLGGGAINEQFF
>TRBV9|few|.|TRBJ1-4
TGTGCCAGCAGCCAAGACAGCTATAATGAAAAACTGTTTTTT
CASSQDSYNEKLFF
>TRBV11-2|.|TRBD1|TRBJ1-1
TGTGCCATTCAGGGCCGGGACAGGTTTTTTGGGAAGAACACTGAAGCTTTCTTT
CAIQGRDRFFGKNTEAFF
>TRBV7-2|.|.|TRBJ2-5
TGTGCCAGCAGCTTTGTGGCAGGGATGCGAGAGACCCAGTACTTC
CASSFVAGMRETQYF
>TRBV5-5|few|.|TRBJ1-1
TGTGCCAGCAGCTTGTTCCCAGAAACTGAAGCTTTCTTT
CASSLFPETEAFF
>TRBV20-1|few|TRBD1|TRBJ2-7
TGCAGTGCTTTTGACAGGGCCTGGGAGCAGTACTTC
CSAFDRAWEQYF
>TRBV5-6|.|.|TRBJ2-7
TGTGCCAGCAGCGAGGGACAACTCGTTTACGAGCAGTACTTC
CASSEGQLVYEQYF
>TRBV2|.|TRBD1|TRBJ2-7
TGTGCCAGCAGTTACCTACCCCTAATCGGGACAGGGGGCAACGAGCAGTACTTC
CASSYLPLIGTGGNEQYF
>TRBV20-1|few|.|TRBJ2-5
TGCAGTGCTAGAGAGATAACAGGGTTAGGGGAGACCCAGTACTTC
CSAREITGLGETQYF
>TRBV3-1|.|.|TRBJ2-1
TGTGCCAGCAGCCAAGAGCTGTGGCGCAATGAGCAGTTCTTC
CASSQELWRNEQFF
>TRBV6-1|.|TRBD1|TRBJ2-7
TGTGCCAGCAGCAATACCGGGACAGACTCCTACGAGCAGTACTTC
CASSNTGTDSYEQYF
>TRBV27|.|.|TRBJ2-7
TGTGCCAGCAGGACAACAGGAGAGGGTTCCTACGAGCAGTACTTC
CASRTTGEGSYEQYF
>TRBV7-2|few|TRBD2|TRBJ2-1
TGTGCCAGCAGCTTAGCGCCGACTAGCGGGAGTCATAATGAGCAGTTCTTC
CASSLAPTSGSHNEQFF
>TRBV12-3/TRBV12-4|.|.|TRBJ2-7
TGTGCCAGCAGTTTTCGGGGCTGGTCCTACGAGCAGTACTTC
CASSFRGWSYEQYF
>TRBV7-2|many|.|TRBJ1-6
TGTGCCAGCAGCTTGGGAACCAGGTTAGGGGGTTCACCCCTCCACTTT
CASSLGTRLGGSPLHF
>TRBV5-6|few|.|TRBJ1-4
TGTGCCAGCAGCTTGGAGACAGTGAAGAATGAAAAACTGTTTTTT
CASSLETVKNEKLFF
>TRBV10-3|many|TRBD2|TRBJ2-1
TGTGCCATCAGTGTTGAGCGGGGCTACAATGAGCAGTTCTTC
CAISVERGYNEQFF
>TRBV4-2|.|TRBD2|TRBJ2-7
TGTGCCAGCAGCCCCGAGTCAGCGGGAGGTGGTTACGAGCAGTACTTC
CASSPESAGGGYEQYF
>TRBV5-1|many|TRBD2|TRBJ2-1
TGCGCCAGCAGTTGGACTAGCGGGGCCTACAATGAGCAGTTCTTC
CASSWTSGAYNEQFF
>TRBV20-1|.|.|TRBJ1-1
TGCAGTGCTGTCAAGCCTGAAGCTTTCTTT
CSAVKPEAFF
>TRBV7-2|many|.|TRBJ2-3
TGTGCCAGCAGCTTATATATAGATACGCAGTATTTT
CASSLYIDTQYF
>TRBV28|few|.|TRBJ1-5
TGTGCCAGCGGGGGCTTCCTCGTGGGATATAGCAATCAGCCCCAGCATTTT
CASGGFLVGYSNQPQHF
>TRBV12-3/TRBV12-4|.|.|TRBJ2-5
TGTGCCAGCAGGGACCGGACAGGCAGCGGGGAGACCCAGTACTTC
CASRDRTGSGETQYF
>TRBV14|.|TRBD2|TRBJ2-1
TGTGCCAGCAGCCCCCCGGAGTGGACTAGCGGTTACAATGAGCAGTTCTTC
CASSPPEWTSGYNEQFF
>TRBV11-2|.|TRBD1|TRBJ2-1
TGTGCCAGCAGCCGGACAGGGTTAAGGTCCTACAATGAGCAGTTCTTC
CASSRTGLRSYNEQFF
>TRBV29-1|few|TRBD1|TRBJ2-5
TGCAGCGCAATGGGACAGGGAAGAGGGGAGACCCAGTACTTC
CSAMGQGRGETQYF
>TRBV6-5|.|TRBD1|TRBJ2-7
TGTGCCAGCAGTTCCCAGGGGGCAGGGGAGATAACCTACGAGCAGTACTTC
CASSSQGAGEITYEQYF
>TRBV4-1|.|.|TRBJ1-1
TGCGCCAGCGGCCAAGAGGGCAGCCGATGGACTGAAGCTTTCTTT
CASGQEGSRWTEAFF
>TRBV5-5|few|TRBD2|TRBJ2-1
TGTGCCAGCAGCTTGACTAGCGGGGGGTTCTACAATGAGCAGTTCTTC
CASSLTSGGFYNEQFF
>TRBV18|once|.|TRBJ2-2
TGTGCCAGCTCACGGAACGTAGGGATGAACACCGGGGAGCTGTTTTTT
CASSRNVGMNTGELFF
>TRBV7-8|.|TRBD1|TRBJ2-7
TGTGCCAGCAGCCCTGGGCTAAACCGGGACAGGGGGCGCGTATACGAGCAGTACTTC
CASSPGLNRDRGRVYEQYF
>TRBV5-1|few|.|TRBJ2-5
TGCGCCAGCAGCTTGAGAGCGGAGACCCAGTACTTC
CASSLRAETQYF
>TRBV7-2|many|TRBD2|TRBJ2-3
TGTGCCAGCCTTGAGCGACTAGCTAAAGATACGCAGTATTTT
CASLERLAKDTQYF
>TRBV12-3/TRBV12-4|many|TRBD1|TRBJ1-1
TGTGCCAGCAGTCCCTCAGGGGGAAACACTGAAGCTTTCTTT
CASSPSGGNTEAFF
>TRBV27|few|.|TRBJ1-2
TGTGCCAGCAGCCCCTCTAGGAGCTCTAACTATGGCTACACCTTC
CASSPSRSSNYGYTF
>TRBV12-3/TRBV12-4|few|TRBD2|TRBJ2-5
TGTGCCAGCAGTCCAACTAGCGGGAGGGCCGGGGAGACCCAGTACTTC
CASSPTSGRAGETQYF
>TRBV7-9|few|.|TRBJ2-5
TGTGCCAGCAGCTTTCGGGCGGAGACCCAGTACTTC
CASSFRAETQYF